This record concerns one T cell receptor beta chain sequence. Its antigen is as yet unknown. The data are from a study of chemoradiotherapy in HPV16-positive cancers. Study at large: Candidate HPV-specific T-cell clones and common TCR motifs came from functional assays in two HPV16-positive patients. Study findings and constraints: Functional assays defining HPV-specific T cells used only a couple of HPV16-positive patients. Better recurrence-free survival went with HPV-responsive T-cell expansion in HPV16-positive patients.

Method: immunoSEQ multiplex PCR; TCRdb's copy keeps in-frame clones and lacks some. This table holds about 14,000 clones, approximately 72% found once. This TCR derives from a human donor with HPV-associated anogenital cancer. The sample was collected from a patient who underwent chemoradiotherapy.

The CDR3 spells CASSLADNIQYF. The CDR3 coding sequence is TGTGCCAGCAGCTTGGCCGATAACATTCAGTACTTC. The rearrangement uses TRBV5-6 and TRBJ2-4, with D unresolved. Trimming took off 0 bases at V and 7 bases at J, with 5 bases between the two ends. The CDR3 consists of 12 residues. Germline CDR1 is SGHDT and CDR2 is YYEEEE.